Shown below are 10 T cell receptor beta chains from a single sample sequenced in a study of Ad26.COV2.S vaccination and SARS-CoV-2 variants. Noted treatment: around 19 received Ad26.COV2.S at low or high dose, single or two shots; 5 received placebo; per-sample allocation not given. Sampling took place 63 days after the first vaccine or placebo injection. Generated by immunoSEQ multiplex PCR, the TCRdb table keeps only in-frame clones and is missing some. The table lists 430,000 or so clones, 90% of them singletons. The sample here was peripheral blood, taken in a trial of Ad26.COV2.S vaccine versus placebo. The receptors shown here come from a person between 18 and 59 years old who received the Ad26.COV2.S COVID-19 vaccine or a placebo.

This clone is a singleton in its sample. The chain joins TRBV12-3 or TRBV12-4 to TRBJ1-5, with 8 bases that match TRBD1. J lost 6 bases, V lost 5 bases, and 3 bases had no gene match. The length of the CDR3 is 13 residues. CDR3 amino acids: CASSQGAGQPQHF. CDR3 bases: TGTGCCAGCAGTCAGGGGGCCGGTCAGCCCCAGCATTTT.

This sequence joins TRBV4-3 and TRBJ1-1, with a weak D call TRBD1 (5 bases). This CDR3 has 15 amino acids. V was clipped by 0 bases and J by 2 bases, with 10 bases between them. The germline gives CDR1 LGHNA, CDR2 YSLEER. The chain's CDR3 is CASSQDLGVNTEAFF. CDR3 DNA: TGCGCCAGCAGCCAAGATCTGGGGGTTAACACTGAAGCTTTCTTT.

The CDR3 region has the DNA TGTGCCAGTAGTTGGGAGACGGGCTACGAGCAGTACTTC. Encoded protein: CASSWETGYEQYF. The chain is built from TRBV19 and TRBJ2-7, with TRBD2 as a possible D gene (5 bases). The CDR3 contains 13 residues. CDR1 and CDR2 from the germline V gene are LNHDA and SQIVND (reference sequence). Trimming shortened V by 5 bases and J by 3 bases, and 11 bases separated the two germline ends.

J is TRBJ2-7 and V is TRBV28, with D perhaps given as TRBD1 or TRBD2 (5 bases each). Germline-derived CDR1 and CDR2 are MDHEN and SYDVKM. Trimming took 3 bases from V and 6 from J, leaving 15 bases between them. CDR3 length: 14 residues. The CDR3 sequence: CASSFLGTFGEQYF. The CDR3 DNA reads TGTGCCAGCAGTTTTTTAGGGACGTTTGGCGAGCAGTACTTC.

A remark on this clone: The sample contains more than one DNA sequence encoding this CDR3. The V call is TRBV14, the J call TRBJ2-5; no firm D call. Germline CDR1 is SGHDN and CDR2 is FVKESK. V shed 3 bases and J shed 5 bases, with 10 bases lying between them. The CDR3 runs 13 residues. CDR3 residues: CASSQGLGETQYF. CDR3 nucleotide sequence: TGTGCCAGCAGCCAGGGTCTGGGGGAGACCCAGTACTTC.

The chain links TRBV28 to TRBJ1-3; D might be TRBD1 (6 bases). The CDR3 is made up of 16 amino acids. CDR1 and CDR2 (germline): MDHEN, SYDVKM. V lost 3 bases and J lost 0, with 12 bases in between. The CDR3 loop reads CASSFGGQISGNTIYF. The CDR3 region has the DNA TGTGCCAGCAGTTTCGGCGGACAGATCTCTGGAAACACCATATATTTT.

This CDR3 is CASSQELGQGYGYTF. CDR3 sequence (DNA): TGCGCCAGCAGCCAAGAATTGGGTCAGGGCTATGGCTACACCTTC. The chain couples TRBV4-1 to TRBJ1-2; possible D gene TRBD1, 5 bases. CDR1 and CDR2 (germline): MGHRA, YSYEKL. V lost 0 bases, J lost 4 bases, and 12 bases lay in between. This CDR3 has 15 amino acids.

The chain uses TRBV10-3 and TRBJ1-1; no firm D call. The CDR3 runs 15 residues. Trimming removed 0 bases from V and 1 base from J, with 9 bases in between. Germline CDR1 ENHRY, CDR2 SYGVKD. The CDR3 loop is CAISESMDGNTEAFF. CDR3 DNA: TGTGCCATCAGTGAGTCGATGGACGGGAACACTGAAGCTTTCTTT.

J is TRBJ2-1 and V is TRBV21-1; TRBD2 is the table's D call, not checked against the DNA. TRBV21-1 constitutes a pseudogene. CDR3 length: 19 residues. CDR3: CASSSPGLAGSLPYNEQFF. For the CDR3, the DNA is TGTGCCAGCAGCAGCCCGGGACTAGCGGGATCTCTTCCCTACAATGAGCAGTTCTTC.

The chain is built from TRBV7-8 and TRBJ2-7; 9 positions match TRBD2. Looked up from germline, CDR1 is SGHVS and CDR2 is FQNEAQ. After removal of 2 bases from V and 7 bases from J, the junction contained 12 bases not matched to a gene. CDR3 length: 16 amino acids. DNA of the CDR3: TGTGCCAGCAGCTTATCGCGGGAGGGCGTAGGGGTGGAGCAGTACTTC. It encodes CASSLSREGVGVEQYF.